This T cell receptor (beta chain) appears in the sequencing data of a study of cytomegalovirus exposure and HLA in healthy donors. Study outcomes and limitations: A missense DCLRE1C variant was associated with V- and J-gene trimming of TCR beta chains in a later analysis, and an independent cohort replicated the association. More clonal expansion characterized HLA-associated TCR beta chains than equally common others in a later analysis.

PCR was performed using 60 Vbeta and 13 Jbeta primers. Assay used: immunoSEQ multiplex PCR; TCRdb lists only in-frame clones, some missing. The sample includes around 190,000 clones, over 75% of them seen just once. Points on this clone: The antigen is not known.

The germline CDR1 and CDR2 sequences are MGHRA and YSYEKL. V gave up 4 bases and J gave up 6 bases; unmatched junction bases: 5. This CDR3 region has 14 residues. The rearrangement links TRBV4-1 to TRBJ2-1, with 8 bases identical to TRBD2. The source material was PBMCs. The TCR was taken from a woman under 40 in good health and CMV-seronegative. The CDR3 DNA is TGCGCCAGCAGCCCCCAGCGGGAGATCAATGAGCAGTTCTTC. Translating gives CASSPQREINEQFF.